The 5 T cell receptor beta chains presented below share a single source sample, sequenced in a study of CD8+ T cells in alopecia areata. Regarding treatment: oral pan-JAK inhibitor, 5-10 mg twice daily. Following extraction, RNA underwent reverse transcription to cDNA, which served as the sequencing template. The data were produced by immunoSEQ multiplex PCR, yet TCRdb's version contains in-frame clones alone and is incomplete. The sample consists of 200,000 to 250,000 clones, 64% of them appearing once. The sequencing here drew on CD4+ T cells sorted from blood, taken at week 4, from a patient treated with tofacitinib. Source of these receptors: a human donor with alopecia areata.

The chain recombines TRBV27 with TRBJ1-5; D remains unclear. Germline CDR1 and CDR2: MNHEY and SMNVEV (reference sequence). The germline V and J ends were trimmed by 7 bases and 0 bases, with 13 bases remaining between them. This CDR3 is 15 amino acids long. The CDR3 coding sequence is TGTGCCAGCATACGAGGTGGCTATAGCAATCAGCCCCAGCATTTT. Protein sequence: CASIRGGYSNQPQHF.

This chain connects TRBV7-8 to TRBJ1-4; 11 bases fit TRBD1. CDR3 size: 15 residues. The germline CDR1 and CDR2 sequences are SGHVS and FQNEAQ. J lost 7 bases, V lost 5 bases, and 6 bases had no gene match. The CDR3 DNA follows: TGTGCCAGCAGCCTAGGGGACAGGGGGATTGAAAAACTGTTTTTT. Protein sequence: CASSLGDRGIEKLFF.

This chain connects TRBV7-2 to TRBJ2-5, with TRBD1 identical over 7 bases. Looked up from germline, CDR1 is SGHTA and CDR2 is FQGNSA. Trimming at V came to 5 bases and at J to 4 bases, leaving 19 bases not matched to a gene. The CDR3 is made up of 18 amino acids. The CDR3 region is CASSQGSSQRGPPETQYF. The CDR3 DNA is TGTGCCAGCAGCCAAGGGAGTAGTCAGAGGGGGCCCCCAGAGACCCAGTACTTC.

This clone was seen just once. V gene TRBV30 combines with J gene TRBJ1-4; maybe TRBD1 (5 bases). Germline V CDR1 and CDR2: GTSNPN, SVGIG (reference sequence). V lost 1 base, J lost 7 bases, and 10 bases lay in between. CDR3 size: 13 residues. This CDR3 reads CAWSEGSLEKLFF. In DNA form, the CDR3 reads TGTGCCTGGAGTGAGGGGTCCCTTGAAAAACTGTTTTTT. The full variable domain, rest sourced from reference TRBV30 and TRBJ1-4, is SQTIHQWPATLVQPVGSPLSLECTVEGTSNPNLYWYRQAAGRGLQLLFYSVGIGQISSEVPQNLSASRPQDRQFILSSKKLLLSDSGFYLCAWSEGSLEKLFFGSGTQLSVL.

The chain links TRBV11-2 to TRBJ2-5; D perhaps matches TRBD1 (5 bases). This CDR3 has 14 amino acids. Germline CDR1 SGHAT, CDR2 FQNNGV. The V end lost 3 bases, the J end lost 4 bases, and 12 bases lay between the germline ends. In DNA, the CDR3 is TGTGCCAGCAGCTTCGTTCAGGGCCGAGAGACCCAGTACTTC. This sequence encodes CASSFVQGRETQYF.